The 3 T cell receptor beta chains given below trace back to one sample, sequenced in a study of cytomegalovirus exposure and HLA in healthy donors. The PCR had 60 Vbeta and 13 Jbeta primers. The method was immunoSEQ multiplex PCR; TCRdb's version includes in-frame clones alone and lacks a portion of them. Of about 130,000 clones detected, over 50% appear once; the ten largest clones hold 1.5% to 2%. Material: PBMCs. The receptors stem from a human donor in good health.

CDR3 residues: CSVVRGRGWCGEKLFF. The CDR3 nucleotides read TGCAGCGTTGTAAGGGGCAGGGGGTGGTGTGGTGAAAAACTGTTTTTT. The genes are TRBV29-1 and TRBJ1-4, with 7 bases fitting TRBD1. J was trimmed by 7 bases and V by 4 bases; bases with no gene match: 15. CDR1 and CDR2 from the germline V gene are SQVTM and ANQGSEA. The CDR3 covers 16 residues.

A word on this clone: Other DNA sequences in the same sample also yield this CDR3. This chain links TRBV7-9 with TRBJ1-1, with 11 bases matching TRBD1. V trimming: 4 bases; J trimming: 1 base; junction bases outside the gene matches: 2. CDR3 length equals 15 residues. Germline CDR1 SEHNR, CDR2 FQNEAQ (reference sequence). CDR3 residues: CASSSGQGANTEAFF. The CDR3 bases are TGTGCCAGCAGCTCCGGACAGGGGGCGAACACTGAAGCTTTCTTT.

The chain uses TRBV9 and TRBJ2-7; TRBD2 matches 12 bases. Looked up from germline, CDR1 is SGDLS and CDR2 is YYNGEE. The CDR3 has 16 residues. J lost 2 bases, V lost 4 bases, and 7 bases had no gene match. CDR3 nucleotide sequence: TGTGCCAGCAGCAAGACTAGCGGGAGTATTCCCTACGAGCAGTACTTC. Translating gives CASSKTSGSIPYEQYF. The variable domain in full, completed from reference TRBV9 and TRBJ2-7, reads DSGVTQTPKHLITATGQRVTLRCSPRSGDLSVYWYQQSLDQGLQFLIQYYNGEERAKGNILERFSAQQFPDLHSELNLSSLELGDSALYFCASSKTSGSIPYEQYFGPGTRLTVT.